Sequencing of this T cell receptor beta chain was carried out in a study of T-cell memory formation after mild COVID-19. Study-wide results and limits: Researchers report contracting CD4+ clones mostly in CM and EM, with CD8+ clones in EMRA.

At least ten counts were recorded for this clonotype. Its specificity is unknown. V was clipped by 1 base and J by 2 bases, with 7 bases between them. The CDR3 is 13 residues long. CDR1 SGHDT and CDR2 YYEEEE come from the germline V gene. TCRdb reprocessed the 5' RACE reads via MiXCR and lists one record per CDR3 protein. The table lists hundreds of thousands of distinct CDR3 sequences, 20% to 25% of them singletons, with under 25% in the top ten. The sequence derives from a man aged 18 to 35 who had mild COVID-19 (a few samples of this study predate the infection). Cell type and time point are not known. Material: PBMCs or a T cell subset sorted from them (not recorded which). This chain connects TRBV5-6 to TRBJ2-7, with D perhaps TRBD1 or TRBD2 (5 bases each). CDR3 coding DNA: TGTGCCAGCAGCTTGCAGGGAGCCTACGAGCAGTACTTC. This encodes CASSLQGAYEQYF. Variable domain in full (rest from reference TRBV5-6 and TRBJ2-7): DAGVTQSPTHLIKTRGQQVTLRCSPKSGHDTVSWYQQALGQGPQFIFQYYEEEERQRGNFPDRFSGHQFPNYSSELNVNALLLGDSALYLCASSLQGAYEQYFGPGTRLTVT.